This T cell receptor beta chain emerged from a study of cytomegalovirus exposure and HLA in healthy donors. With regard to this clone: What it recognizes is unknown.

The method was immunoSEQ multiplex PCR; TCRdb's version includes in-frame clones alone and lacks a portion of them. In the table there are 130,000 to 150,000 clones, approximately 90% of which are singletons. V lost 3 bases and J 10 bases, leaving 12 bases between the germline ends. The CDR3 has 13 residues. Germline-derived CDR1 and CDR2 are LNHDA and SQIVND (reference sequence). Overall study findings and caveats: A list of more than 150 TCR beta chains associated with cytomegalovirus was given. A later analysis found first-cohort TCR clusters tended to co-occur in the 90 to 150 validation repertoires.

This chain links TRBV19 with TRBJ1-4; the D gene is possibly TRBD1 (5 bases). The TCR originated in a man aged 18 to 29 in good health and CMV-seropositive. The specimen sequenced was PBMCs. The CDR3 region has the DNA TGTGCCAGTAGTATGACAGAATTGGGAAAACTGTTTTTT. Protein product: CASSMTELGKLFF.